This T cell receptor (beta chain) was sequenced during a study of blood T cell repertoires in COVID-19. Study background: Spain, Italy and the United States supplied samples that represented acute and convalescent COVID-19.

Method: immunoSEQ multiplex PCR; TCRdb's copy keeps in-frame clones and lacks some. The sample lists 200,000 to 250,000 clones; 82% were seen once. CDR1 and CDR2 from the germline V gene are SGHTA and FQGTGA. This CDR3 comprises 15 residues. The ends were cut back, 1 base at V and 3 bases at J, with 9 bases in the middle. The sequenced sample consisted of PBMCs or T cells enriched from blood (not recorded which). The sequence derives from a woman in her sixties who had recovered from COVID-19. V gene TRBV7-3 combines with J gene TRBJ1-4; D is unclear. Written as DNA, the CDR3 is TGTGCCAGCAGCTTAAATGGAGAGTCTAATGAAAAACTGTTTTTT. Protein sequence: CASSLNGESNEKLFF. Combining the CDR3 with reference TRBV7-3 and TRBJ1-4 gives the whole variable domain GAGVSQTPSNKVTEKGKYVELRCDPISGHTALYWYRQSLGQGPEFLIYFQGTGAADDSGLPNDRFFAVRPEGSVSTLKIQRTERGDSAVYLCASSLNGESNEKLFFGSGTQLSVL.